The rows below give T cell receptor beta chains drawn from one sample of a study of radiation and T cells in renal cell carcinoma. Repertoires were generated with immunoSEQ multiplex PCR, while TCRdb's copy carries only in-frame clones and drops some. Here the sample spans about 90,000 clones, 85% being singletons. The input for sequencing was blood, taken from a patient whose treatment included radiotherapy and nephrectomy. The origin of the receptors is a middle-aged man with renal cell carcinoma. Both conserved end residues are part of each CDR3. The D gene is left open where the match is weak. The size of a clone is reported for some rows only, either as once, few or many, or as a class for expanded clones.

clone_size: NA
j_call: TRBJ2-7
v_call: TRBV30
d_call: NA
cdr3_aa: CAGGPRGPLPYEQYF
cdr3_nt: TGTGCCGGGGGCCCCCGGGGGCCCCTTCCCTACGAGCAGTACTTC

clone_size: NA
j_call: TRBJ2-3
v_call: TRBV5-1
d_call: NA
cdr3_aa: CASSITGGVDTQYF
cdr3_nt: TGCGCCAGCAGCATAACAGGGGGGGTAGATACGCAGTATTTT

clone_size: NA
j_call: TRBJ1-1
v_call: TRBV19
d_call: NA
cdr3_aa: CASRDRASTEAFF
cdr3_nt: TGTGCCAGTAGGGACAGAGCCAGCACTGAAGCTTTCTTT

clone_size: NA
j_call: TRBJ1-4
v_call: TRBV12-1
d_call: NA
cdr3_aa: CASSPEPTGEKLFF
cdr3_nt: TGTGCCAGCAGCCCCGAACCAACCGGTGAAAAACTGTTTTTT

clone_size: NA
j_call: TRBJ1-3
v_call: TRBV7-8
d_call: NA
cdr3_aa: CASSLMMTGSGNTIYF
cdr3_nt: TGTGCCAGCAGCTTAATGATGACAGGCTCTGGAAACACCATATATTTT

clone_size: NA
j_call: TRBJ1-5
v_call: TRBV21-1
d_call: NA
cdr3_aa: CASSKMCRGQSNQPQHF
cdr3_nt: TGTGCCAGCAGCAAGATGTGCCGGGGACAGAGCAATCAGCCCCAGCATTTT

clone_size: NA
j_call: TRBJ1-1
v_call: TRBV7-9
d_call: TRBD1
cdr3_aa: CASSLAGQGGTEAFF
cdr3_nt: TGTGCCAGCAGCTTAGCGGGACAGGGAGGGACTGAAGCTTTCTTT

clone_size: NA
j_call: TRBJ1-5
v_call: TRBV2
d_call: NA
cdr3_aa: CASSEFTQPQHF
cdr3_nt: TGTGCCAGCAGTGAGTTTACTCAGCCCCAGCATTTT

clone_size: NA
j_call: TRBJ2-5
v_call: TRBV9
d_call: NA
cdr3_aa: CASSSQGETQYF
cdr3_nt: TGTGCCAGCAGCTCCCAGGGGGAGACCCAGTACTTC

clone_size: NA
j_call: TRBJ2-5
v_call: TRBV5-1
d_call: NA
cdr3_aa: CASSLAAGAQETQYF
cdr3_nt: TGCGCCAGCAGCTTGGCCGCAGGGGCCCAAGAGACCCAGTACTTC

clone_size: NA
j_call: TRBJ2-1
v_call: TRBV18
d_call: TRBD2
cdr3_aa: CASSPSSGGVSSYNEQFF
cdr3_nt: TGTGCCAGCTCACCATCCAGCGGGGGGGTAAGCTCCTACAATGAGCAGTTCTTC

clone_size: NA
j_call: TRBJ2-7
v_call: TRBV19
d_call: NA
cdr3_aa: CASSIIQGSHEQYF
cdr3_nt: TGTGCCAGTAGTATAATCCAGGGTTCGCACGAGCAGTACTTC

clone_size: NA
j_call: TRBJ2-7
v_call: TRBV10-2
d_call: TRBD2
cdr3_aa: CATGGRGSSYEQYF
cdr3_nt: TGCGCCACCGGCGGGCGGGGGAGCTCCTACGAGCAGTACTTC

clone_size: NA
j_call: TRBJ2-5
v_call: TRBV2
d_call: TRBD1
cdr3_aa: CASSELQGAKTQYF
cdr3_nt: TGTGCCAGCAGTGAATTACAGGGGGCAAAGACCCAGTACTTC

clone_size: NA
j_call: TRBJ1-2
v_call: TRBV7-9
d_call: NA
cdr3_aa: CASSLEERGYTF
cdr3_nt: TGTGCCAGCAGTCTAGAGGAAAGAGGCTACACCTTC

clone_size: NA
j_call: TRBJ2-1
v_call: TRBV30
d_call: NA
cdr3_aa: CAWTPQYSSYNEQFF
cdr3_nt: TGTGCCTGGACCCCACAGTACAGCTCCTACAATGAGCAGTTCTTC

clone_size: NA
j_call: TRBJ1-2
v_call: TRBV28
d_call: TRBD1
cdr3_aa: CASSPTGLYGYTF
cdr3_nt: TGTGCCAGCAGTCCGACAGGGCTCTATGGCTACACCTTC

clone_size: NA
j_call: TRBJ1-2
v_call: TRBV6-1
d_call: NA
cdr3_aa: CASRGSSFGYGYTF
cdr3_nt: TGTGCCAGCAGGGGGTCGAGTTTCGGCTATGGCTACACCTTC

clone_size: NA
j_call: TRBJ2-7
v_call: TRBV30
d_call: NA
cdr3_aa: CAWRGDSYEQYF
cdr3_nt: TGTGCCTGGAGGGGGGACTCCTACGAGCAGTACTTC

clone_size: NA
j_call: TRBJ2-7
v_call: TRBV5-6
d_call: NA
cdr3_aa: CASSLGRPSYEQYF
cdr3_nt: TGTGCCAGCAGCTTAGGCAGGCCATCCTACGAGCAGTACTTC

clone_size: NA
j_call: TRBJ2-1
v_call: TRBV7-2
d_call: TRBD2
cdr3_aa: CASSLVASGDYNEQFF
cdr3_nt: TGTGCCAGCAGCTTAGTAGCTAGCGGGGATTACAATGAGCAGTTCTTC

clone_size: NA
j_call: TRBJ2-1
v_call: TRBV6-6
d_call: NA
cdr3_aa: CASSYLDTYNEQFF
cdr3_nt: TGTGCCAGCAGTTACCTGGACACCTACAATGAGCAGTTCTTC

clone_size: NA
j_call: TRBJ2-7
v_call: TRBV6-1
d_call: NA
cdr3_aa: CARTGHPYEQYF
cdr3_nt: TGTGCCAGGACAGGACATCCCTACGAGCAGTACTTC

clone_size: NA
j_call: TRBJ1-1
v_call: TRBV5-1
d_call: NA
cdr3_aa: CASSLKGDDTEAFF
cdr3_nt: TGCGCCAGCAGCTTGAAAGGAGACGACACTGAAGCTTTCTTT

clone_size: NA
j_call: TRBJ2-2
v_call: TRBV9
d_call: NA
cdr3_aa: CASSGLVNTGELFF
cdr3_nt: TGTGCCAGCAGCGGACTGGTCAACACCGGGGAGCTGTTTTTT

clone_size: NA
j_call: TRBJ2-3
v_call: TRBV9
d_call: TRBD2
cdr3_aa: CASSGGTSVTDTQYF
cdr3_nt: TGTGCCAGCAGCGGCGGGACTAGCGTCACAGATACGCAGTATTTT

clone_size: NA
j_call: TRBJ2-1
v_call: TRBV6-5
d_call: TRBD2
cdr3_aa: CASSYGGGTVYNEQFF
cdr3_nt: TGTGCCAGCAGTTACGGGGGAGGGACCGTCTACAATGAGCAGTTCTTC

clone_size: NA
j_call: TRBJ2-5
v_call: TRBV7-9
d_call: TRBD1
cdr3_aa: CASSPITGQHQETQYF
cdr3_nt: TGTGCCAGCAGCCCTATAACGGGACAGCATCAAGAGACCCAGTACTTC

clone_size: NA
j_call: TRBJ1-3
v_call: TRBV7-2
d_call: NA
cdr3_aa: CASSLNWGSGNTIYF
cdr3_nt: TGTGCCAGCAGCTTAAATTGGGGTTCTGGAAACACCATATATTTT

clone_size: NA
j_call: TRBJ1-2
v_call: TRBV7-9
d_call: NA
cdr3_aa: CASSFLQAGYTF
cdr3_nt: TGTGCCAGCAGCTTCTTACAGGCTGGCTACACCTTC

clone_size: NA
j_call: TRBJ2-3
v_call: TRBV5-1
d_call: NA
cdr3_aa: CASSLYGGTDTQYF
cdr3_nt: TGCGCCAGCAGCTTGTACGGGGGCACAGATACGCAGTATTTT

clone_size: once
j_call: TRBJ2-7
v_call: TRBV18
d_call: NA
cdr3_aa: CASSPLSGREQYF
cdr3_nt: TGTGCCAGCTCACCACTGTCAGGGAGGGAGCAGTACTTC

clone_size: NA
j_call: TRBJ2-7
v_call: TRBV27
d_call: NA
cdr3_aa: CASSSNTLQGEQYF
cdr3_nt: TGTGCCAGCAGTTCCAACACCCTACAGGGCGAGCAGTACTTC

clone_size: NA
j_call: TRBJ2-3
v_call: TRBV30
d_call: NA
cdr3_aa: CALGLPDTQYF
cdr3_nt: TGTGCCTTAGGGCTTCCAGATACGCAGTATTTT

clone_size: few
j_call: TRBJ2-5
v_call: TRBV21-1
d_call: NA
cdr3_aa: CASSKPPGRETQYF
cdr3_nt: TGTGCCAGCAGCAAACCCCCAGGCCGAGAGACCCAGTACTTC

clone_size: NA
j_call: TRBJ1-1
v_call: TRBV19
d_call: NA
cdr3_aa: CASSPQTAVNTEAFF
cdr3_nt: TGTGCCAGTAGTCCCCAGACAGCGGTGAACACTGAAGCTTTCTTT

clone_size: NA
j_call: TRBJ1-1
v_call: TRBV5-8
d_call: NA
cdr3_aa: CASSLSGGAFGNTEAFF
cdr3_nt: TGTGCCAGCAGCTTGTCGGGGGGCGCGTTCGGGAACACTGAAGCTTTCTTT

clone_size: NA
j_call: TRBJ1-2
v_call: TRBV30
d_call: NA
cdr3_aa: CAWSVTRDYTF
cdr3_nt: TGTGCCTGGAGTGTAACCAGGGACTACACCTTC

clone_size: NA
j_call: TRBJ2-7
v_call: TRBV5-1
d_call: NA
cdr3_aa: CASSSWPHREGEQYF
cdr3_nt: TGCGCCAGCAGCTCGTGGCCGCACAGGGAAGGCGAGCAGTACTTC

clone_size: NA
j_call: TRBJ1-5
v_call: TRBV2
d_call: TRBD1
cdr3_aa: CASRGQSNQPQHF
cdr3_nt: TGTGCCAGCAGGGGACAGAGCAATCAGCCCCAGCATTTT

clone_size: NA
j_call: TRBJ2-7
v_call: TRBV7-3
d_call: NA
cdr3_aa: CASSPQFQTSYEQYF
cdr3_nt: TGTGCCAGCAGCCCCCAGTTCCAAACCTCCTACGAGCAGTACTTC

clone_size: NA
j_call: TRBJ2-5
v_call: TRBV19
d_call: NA
cdr3_aa: CASKEQGRKTQYF
cdr3_nt: TGTGCCAGTAAGGAGCAGGGGAGAAAGACCCAGTACTTC

clone_size: NA
j_call: TRBJ1-2
v_call: TRBV6-5
d_call: NA
cdr3_aa: CASSFGDITGGGYTF
cdr3_nt: TGTGCCAGCAGTTTCGGCGACATCACGGGGGGTGGCTACACCTTC

clone_size: NA
j_call: TRBJ2-1
v_call: TRBV7-9
d_call: NA
cdr3_aa: CASSLAPGSLKDEQFF
cdr3_nt: TGTGCCAGCAGCTTGGCCCCCGGGTCCCTAAAAGATGAGCAGTTCTTC

clone_size: NA
j_call: TRBJ1-2
v_call: TRBV10-3
d_call: TRBD1
cdr3_aa: CAISETRTGSGYTF
cdr3_nt: TGTGCCATCAGTGAGACACGGACAGGGAGTGGCTACACCTTC

clone_size: once
j_call: TRBJ2-5
v_call: TRBV11-3
d_call: TRBD2
cdr3_aa: CASSNRTSQETQYF
cdr3_nt: TGTGCCAGCAGCAACCGGACTAGCCAAGAGACCCAGTACTTC

clone_size: few
j_call: TRBJ1-1
v_call: TRBV6-5
d_call: NA
cdr3_aa: CASSLLGVSTEAFF
cdr3_nt: TGTGCCAGCAGTTTATTGGGAGTTAGCACTGAAGCTTTCTTT

clone_size: NA
j_call: TRBJ2-7
v_call: TRBV7-2
d_call: TRBD2
cdr3_aa: CASSFLAGGFYEQYF
cdr3_nt: TGTGCCAGCAGCTTTCTAGCGGGGGGCTTCTACGAGCAGTACTTC